Many counts were recorded for the clone carrying this TCR beta chain. The use of a sample-barcoded 5' primer and a J-beta primer mix characterized a second PCR of roughly 7 to 11 cycles. TCRdb re-derived calls from the 5' RACE reads in MiXCR, one entry per CDR3 protein. The profile shows 600,000 or so distinct CDR3 sequences, 20% to 25% of them singletons. This sample is part of a study of blood T cells in healthy people across ages. The CDR3 loop spans 15 amino acids. CDR1 and CDR2 from the germline V gene are MNHNS and SASEGT. V shed 5 bases and J 8 bases; nucleotides not matched to a gene: 11. The receptor comes from a man aged 70 or older in good health. V usage is TRBV6-1 and J usage is TRBJ1-4, with 7 bases aligning to TRBD1. Input material: blood. CDR3 residues: CASSPDHRGVEKLFF. CDR3 in DNA: TGTGCCAGCAGTCCAGACCACAGGGGCGTAGAAAAACTGTTTTTT.